The entry below describes one T cell receptor beta chain. The antigen is undetermined. The length of the CDR3 is 12 residues. Trimming cost V 9 bases and J 6 bases, with 15 bases left between them. This entry comes from a study of PD-1 blockade in classical Hodgkin lymphoma. Whole-study results and caveats: Prior therapy or disease activity may underlie the repertoire differences, whose causes remain undefined. Before treatment, TCR diversity in newly diagnosed patients was reportedly lower than in healthy donors.

Generated by immunoSEQ multiplex PCR, the TCRdb table keeps only in-frame clones and is missing some. The sample consists of some 16,000 clones, roughly 90% of them appearing once. Time point of the sample: newly diagnosed, previously untreated cHL patient sample. It was by magnetic negative selection that CD4+ T cells were purified from thawed PBMCs. Newly diagnosed, untreated classical Hodgkin lymphoma PBMCs provided comparison. Sequencing was carried out using CD4+ T cells from blood. The V gene is TRBV6-7, the J gene TRBJ2-7; D not certain. TRBV6-7 is recorded as an ORF, its role being uncertain. The clonotype was recovered from a human donor with classical Hodgkin lymphoma. Written as DNA, the CDR3 is TGTGCCAGACCCACCACCCTCCGCGAGCAGTACTTC. Amino acids: CARPTTLREQYF.